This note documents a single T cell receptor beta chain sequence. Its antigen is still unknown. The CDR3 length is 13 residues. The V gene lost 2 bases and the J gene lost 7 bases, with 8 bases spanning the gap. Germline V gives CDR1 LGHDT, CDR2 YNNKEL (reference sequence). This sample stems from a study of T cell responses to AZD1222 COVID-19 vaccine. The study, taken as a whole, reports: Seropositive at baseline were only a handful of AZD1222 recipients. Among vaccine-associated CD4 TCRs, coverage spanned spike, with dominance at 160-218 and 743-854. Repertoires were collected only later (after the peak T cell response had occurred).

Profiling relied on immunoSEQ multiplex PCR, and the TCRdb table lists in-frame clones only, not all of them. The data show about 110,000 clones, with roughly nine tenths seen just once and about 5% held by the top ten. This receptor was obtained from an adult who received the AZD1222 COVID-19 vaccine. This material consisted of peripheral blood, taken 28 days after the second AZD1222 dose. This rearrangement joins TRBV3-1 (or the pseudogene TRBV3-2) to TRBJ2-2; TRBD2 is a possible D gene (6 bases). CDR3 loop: CASSQFGGGELFF. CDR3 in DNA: TGTGCCAGCAGCCAATTCGGGGGCGGGGAGCTGTTTTTT.